This T cell receptor beta chain was retrieved from a study of cytomegalovirus exposure and HLA in healthy donors. Broader study findings: Overall, about 160 TCR beta chains were annotated as cytomegalovirus-associated. Relative to the approximately 670-donor mean, N-insertions were reportedly fewer in an Asian-associated ancestry cluster in a later analysis.

Healthy bone marrow donors made up the donors. Comment on this clone: Its specificity is unknown.

The trim removed 2 bases at V and 3 bases at J, leaving 3 bases unmatched. CDR1 ENHRY and CDR2 SYGVKD come from the germline V gene. The CDR3 runs 15 residues. Vbeta (60) and Jbeta (13) primers were used in the PCR. TCRdb's table, derived via immunoSEQ multiplex PCR, lists solely in-frame clones and lacks some. The repertoire has about 120,000 clones, approximately 58% of them found once; the top ten carry 2% to 2.5%. This clonotype originated in a woman in her twenties or thirties in good health and CMV-seronegative. Sequencing was done on a sample of PBMCs. The chain carries TRBV10-3 and TRBJ1-4; TRBD1 agrees at 7 bases. The CDR3 region is CAISEHRGPNEKLFF. The CDR3 region has the DNA TGTGCCATCAGTGAGCACAGGGGCCCTAATGAAAAACTGTTTTTT.